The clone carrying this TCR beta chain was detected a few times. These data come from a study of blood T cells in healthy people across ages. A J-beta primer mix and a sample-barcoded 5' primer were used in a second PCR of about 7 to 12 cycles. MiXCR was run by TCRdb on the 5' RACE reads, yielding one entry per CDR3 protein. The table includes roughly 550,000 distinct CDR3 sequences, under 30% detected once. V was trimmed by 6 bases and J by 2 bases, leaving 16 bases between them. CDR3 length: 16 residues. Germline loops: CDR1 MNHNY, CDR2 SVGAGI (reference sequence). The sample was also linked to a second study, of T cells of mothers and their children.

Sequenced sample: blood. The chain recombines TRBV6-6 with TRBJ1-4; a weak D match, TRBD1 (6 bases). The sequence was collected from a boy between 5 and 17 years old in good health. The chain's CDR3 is CASSLGQWRTNEKLFF. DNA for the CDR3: TGTGCCAGCAGCCTTGGACAGTGGAGGACTAATGAAAAACTGTTTTTT.